This TCR beta chain was retrieved from a study of molecular identifiers for immune sequencing clone quantification. TCRdb analysed the PCR reads with MiXCR anew, one entry per CDR3 protein. The sample has around 470,000 distinct CDR3 sequences; about 25% are singletons. Germline V gene data show CDR1 as MGHRA and CDR2 as YSYEKL. V shed 0 bases and J 9 bases; nucleotides not matched to a gene: 9. This CDR3 contains 17 residues. Notes on the study in general: Should identical TCR molecules share a barcode, the sizes of highly expanded clones could be underestimated.

On this clonotype: No antigen is known for it.

Sample: naive CD8+ T cells from blood, with Jurkat cell RNA spiked in. Subset defined: FACS-sorted CD8+CD4-CCR7+CD45RA+ naive T cells. The receptor was isolated from a human donor in good health. Some libraries in this study had Jurkat cell RNA spiked in. The genes are TRBV4-1 and TRBJ2-2, with TRBD2 identical over 11 bases. The CDR3 DNA reads as TGCGCCAGCAGCCAAGATTTGGCTAGCGGGGGGCGTAGGGAGCTGTTTTTT. Its translation: CASSQDLASGGRRELFF.